The rows below give T cell receptor beta chains drawn from one sample of a study of long-term antiretroviral therapy in people with HIV. The method was immunoSEQ multiplex PCR; TCRdb's version includes in-frame clones alone and lacks a portion of them. This sample has more than 20,000 clones, with approximately 84% found just once. Sequencing was performed on unsorted PBMCs, taken 0.5 years before starting antiretroviral therapy. Receptors were obtained from a man aged 40-49 years with HIV. The conserved cysteine and the conserved F or W are not part of the CDR3 here. The order of the fields is V gene, CDR3 length, J gene, CDR3 protein.

>TRBV4-3|14|TRBJ1-6
ASSQGTGQQNSPLH
>TRBV5-1|15|TRBJ2-5
ASSLGTSGGPQETQY
>TRBV7-8|11|TRBJ1-6
ASSSPQRSPLH
>TRBV28|12|TRBJ1-1
ASSLWGRDTEAF
>TRBV7-9|12|TRBJ1-4
ASSFVETNEKLF
>TRBV2|12|TRBJ2-5
ASSAQGGEETQY
>TRBV28|12|TRBJ1-1
ASSIGLMNTEAF
>TRBV28|14|TRBJ1-5
ASSLGSEGSNQPQH
>TRBV7-2|13|TRBJ2-4
ASSLALLAKNIQY
>TRBV7-9|10|TRBJ1-1
ASSLISWGAF
>TRBV10-3|14|TRBJ2-3
AISITRGLYTDTQY
>TRBV25-1|14|TRBJ2-5
ASSEGPAGGQETQY
>TRBV5-4|14|TRBJ2-3
ASSLGWGGGTDTQY
>TRBV5-1|15|TRBJ2-7
ASSYRLGQGGSYEQY
>TRBV9|14|TRBJ2-1
ASSPAGTSGVNEQF
>TRBV5-1|13|TRBJ2-7
ASSLGVAGDYEQY
>TRBV5-1|14|TRBJ2-3
ASRLRPSGGWDTQY
>TRBV9|13|TRBJ2-3
ASSVSGWITDTQY
>TRBV6-6|10|TRBJ1-1
ASSIRGTEAF
>TRBV7-9|13|TRBJ1-2
ASSLEGRGAYGYT
>TRBV2|12|TRBJ2-5
ASSEGSSQETQY
>TRBV27|11|TRBJ2-5
ASSWGIGENQY
>TRBV13|16|TRBJ2-2
ASSYLGGTSGMTGELF
>TRBV7-9|12|TRBJ2-1
ASSPPGGVNEQF
>TRBV2|15|TRBJ2-7
ASSPLAGHSRSYEQY
>TRBV19|13|TRBJ2-7
ASSLGGAAWEEQY
>TRBV7-9|14|TRBJ2-1
ASSLRAGVSYNEQF
>TRBV4-3|13|TRBJ2-7
ASSQERQGSYEQY
>TRBV13|12|TRBJ2-3
ASSLSSLGDTQY
>TRBV28|12|TRBJ1-6
ASTLDDRNSPLH
>TRBV9|11|TRBJ1-1
ASSWDRVYEAF
>TRBV18|11|TRBJ2-3
ASSPPSTDTQY
>TRBV5-6|13|TRBJ2-5
ASSIRQGLQETQY
>TRBV7-2|15|TRBJ1-5
ASSSGQGKKGNQPQH
>TRBV6-1|13|TRBJ2-4
ASTKGGAQGNIQY
>TRBV7-2|13|TRBJ1-5
ASSLVVGETQPQH
>TRBV4-3|17|TRBJ2-5
ASSQETGTSGGAKETQY
>TRBV14|11|TRBJ1-4
ASSQIWDEKLF
>TRBV5-6|14|TRBJ2-3
ASSLEAGYLVDTQY
>TRBV7-2|10|TRBJ2-7
ASSSLSYEQY
>TRBV18|12|TRBJ1-1
ASSEGALNTEAF
>TRBV7-8|12|TRBJ2-3
ASSLRDEAHTQY
>TRBV9|13|TRBJ1-1
ASSVEGREDTEAF
>TRBV28|13|TRBJ2-2
ASLTRTGESGELF
>TRBV7-9|13|TRBJ2-7
ASSSPLGQTYEQY